This T cell receptor beta chain was documented in a study of cytomegalovirus exposure and HLA in healthy donors. PCR employed 60 Vbeta and 13 Jbeta primers. The repertoire was sequenced with immunoSEQ multiplex PCR; TCRdb's copy has only in-frame clones and lacks some. The profile shows some 150,000 clones, 60% to 80% of them singletons. In regard to this clone: No antigen is known for it. The sample contains more than one DNA sequence encoding this CDR3.

Whole-study results and caveats: In vitro confirmation showed a few CMV-associated chains to be CMV antigen specific. In a later analysis, compared with equally common non-associated chains, HLA-associated beta chains were more expanded. Immune exposure information comprised only CMV serostatus.

The CDR3 sequence is 14 residues long. With V trimmed by 4 bases and J by 2 bases, 3 bases remained unmatched. CDR1 is SGDLS, CDR2 YYNGEE, per germline. The receptor's source is a woman between 50 and 59 years old in good health and CMV-seronegative. Sequencing used PBMCs. The chain recombines TRBV9 with TRBJ1-5; TRBD1 agrees at 7 bases. This CDR3 is CASSPTGGNQPQHF. CDR3 nucleotides: TGTGCCAGCAGCCCCACAGGGGGCAATCAGCCCCAGCATTTT.